The source of this TCR beta chain is a study of a mutant IDH1 vaccine in newly diagnosed glioma. Study background: Vaccinations were initiated 4-6 weeks following radiotherapy alone, or were given together with temozolomide cycles. Patients previously underwent radiotherapy, temozolomide, or both, and most underwent both. The timing of visit V12 was week 35, and that of visit V13 was week 47.

As regards this clone: The antigen is not known.

The time point is: week 47, end of study. The content of each vaccine dose was 300 ug of mutant IDH1 20-mer peptide, and topical imiquimod accompanied it. Measured with immunoSEQ multiplex PCR; TCRdb has only the in-frame clones, and not every one. Of 75,000 to 95,000 clones detected, over 85% appear once; the ten largest clones hold over 0.6%. V gave up 6 bases and J gave up 6 bases, with 19 bases separating them. Germline V gene sequence: CDR1 MNHEY, CDR2 SVGAGI. This CDR3 is 15 amino acids long. The sequences come from PBMCs, collected from a glioma patient whose treatment included an IDH1 peptide vaccine. The receptor's source is a woman in her fifties or sixties with glioma. The chain links TRBV6-5 to TRBJ2-3; D perhaps matches TRBD2 (6 bases). The CDR3 coding sequence is TGTGCCAGCAGACCGGACTATCTGGTCGGGGATACGCAGTATTTT. Its translation: CASRPDYLVGDTQYF.